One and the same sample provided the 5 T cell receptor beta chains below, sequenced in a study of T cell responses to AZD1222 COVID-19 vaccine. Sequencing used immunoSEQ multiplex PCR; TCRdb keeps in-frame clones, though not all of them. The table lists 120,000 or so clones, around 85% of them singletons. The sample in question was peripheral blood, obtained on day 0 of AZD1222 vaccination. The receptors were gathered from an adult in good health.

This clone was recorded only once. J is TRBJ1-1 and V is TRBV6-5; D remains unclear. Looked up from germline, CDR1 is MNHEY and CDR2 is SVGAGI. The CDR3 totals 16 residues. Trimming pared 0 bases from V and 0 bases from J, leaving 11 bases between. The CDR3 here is CASSYSWQRLNTEAFF. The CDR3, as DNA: TGTGCCAGCAGTTACTCCTGGCAGCGACTGAACACTGAAGCTTTCTTT.

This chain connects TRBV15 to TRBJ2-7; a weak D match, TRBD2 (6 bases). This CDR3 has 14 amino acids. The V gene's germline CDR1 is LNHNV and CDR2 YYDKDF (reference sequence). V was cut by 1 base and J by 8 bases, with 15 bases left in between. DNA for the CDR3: TGTGCCACCAGCAGAGGGGGGGATTGGCAACAGCAGTACTTC. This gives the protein CATSRGGDWQQQYF.

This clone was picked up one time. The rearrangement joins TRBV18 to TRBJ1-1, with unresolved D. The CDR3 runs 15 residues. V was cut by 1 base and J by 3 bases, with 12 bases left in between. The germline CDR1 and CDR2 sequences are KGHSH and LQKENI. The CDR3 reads CASSPRHFPDTEAFF. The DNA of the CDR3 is TGTGCCAGCTCACCACGACATTTTCCAGACACTGAAGCTTTCTTT.

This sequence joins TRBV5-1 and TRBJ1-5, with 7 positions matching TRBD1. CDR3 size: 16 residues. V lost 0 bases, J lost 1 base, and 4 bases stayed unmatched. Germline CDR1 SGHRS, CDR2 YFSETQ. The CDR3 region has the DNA TGCGCCAGCAGCTTGGGGACACAGGGGAGCAATCAGCCCCAGCATTTT. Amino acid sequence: CASSLGTQGSNQPQHF.

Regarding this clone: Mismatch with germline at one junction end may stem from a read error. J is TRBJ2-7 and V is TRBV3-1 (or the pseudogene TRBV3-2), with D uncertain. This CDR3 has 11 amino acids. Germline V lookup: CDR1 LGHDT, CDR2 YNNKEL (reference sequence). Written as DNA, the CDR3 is TGTGCCAGCAGCCAAGATACCGACCGGAACTTC. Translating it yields CASSQDTDRNF.